One and the same sample provided the 2 T cell receptor beta chains below, sequenced in a study of T-cell reconstitution after alpha-beta-depleted transplantation in children. Unique molecular identifiers were incorporated when the TCRbeta library was constructed. TCRdb recomputed calls from the PCR reads with MiXCR, one row per CDR3 protein. Of 540,000 or so distinct CDR3 sequences detected, roughly 23% appear once; the ten largest clones hold roughly an eighth. The sample here was PBMCs, mostly from graft donor cells, taken 360 days after TCRalphabeta/CD19-depleted stem cell transplant. Receptors originate from a boy younger than two who had a stem cell transplant for acute myeloid leukemia, so the T cells may come from the graft donor.

This clonotype was recorded a few times. The chain has TRBV11-2 and TRBJ2-1; the D is unclear. Trimming removed 3 bases from V and 3 bases from J, with 6 bases in between. Germline-derived CDR1 and CDR2 are SGHAT and FQNNGV. CDR3 size: 13 residues. The CDR3 DNA reads TGTGCCAGCAGCTTTTACCGCTACAATGAGCAGTTCTTC. Translating gives CASSFYRYNEQFF.

The chain joins TRBV6-4 to TRBJ2-7; the D is unclear. The CDR3 has 14 residues. CDR1 MRHNA and CDR2 SNTAGT come from the germline V gene. V was pared by 4 bases and J by 1 base, with 11 bases between. For the CDR3, the DNA is TGTGCCAGCAGTGTAGAATCTGGATCCTACGAGCAGTACTTC. Residues: CASSVESGSYEQYF.